Listed here is a single T cell receptor (beta chain). This clonotype has more than one count but fewer than ten. This receptor's antigen is unknown. No much larger clonotype is one base removed from it; base qualities were not supplied. This entry is derived from a study of regulatory T cells in long-lasting Graves disease (dated by TCRdb to about 2021). Background on the whole study: Persistent Graves' disease meant more than 5 years of antithyroid drug treatment with TSH receptor autoantibodies that stayed positive. Persistent Graves' disease patients were compared with newly diagnosed Graves' disease patients by peripheral blood TCR sequencing and RNA sequencing. The study was conducted in China and was registered as a clinical trial. A total of around 35 samples underwent TCR sequencing: about 13 from persistent and 20 from newly diagnosed Graves' disease patients. Antithyroid drugs had been taken for 8.5 to 12 years on average by persistent Graves' disease patients in the clinical cohort.

Trimmed from V: 2 bases; trimmed from J: 5 bases; junction bases lacking a gene match: 6. The germline V gene (reference sequence) gives CDR1 as GTSNPN and CDR2 as SVGIG. The CDR3 contains 14 residues, cysteine and phenylalanine counted. The entry retains the CDR3 DNA only, 42 bases that are in frame from base 1. Read against the paper, the sample's time point label means: persistent/refractory GD, antithyroid drugs over 5 years with positive TRAb. RNA was extracted from PBMCs in TRIzol for both TCR sequencing and RNA sequencing. The diagnosis of Graves' disease was made according to American Thyroid Association guidelines. The patients came from an endocrinology department in Xi'an, China. Each patient gave approximately 10 milliliters of peripheral blood, collected in an EDTA anticoagulant tube. Ficoll Paque Plus density gradient separation was used to isolate PBMCs, and no further T cell sorting was performed. An Agilent 2100 Bioanalyzer and agarose gel were used to check RNA quality, while a NanoDrop 2000 measured RNA concentration.

Summary of the overall study and its limitations: Peripheral blood alone was examined, since thyroid tissue, which constituted the primary lesion, could not be accessed. Persistent disease showed preferential use of TRBV28, TRBJ1-2 and TRBJ2-5, whereas newly diagnosed disease favored TRBV20-1 and TRBJ2-1. Compared with newly diagnosed patients, persistent Graves' disease patients had lower TCR Shannon entropy and fewer highly expanded clones, which suggests clonal expansion. Only the TCR beta chain was sequenced and analyzed. A larger number of public clonotypes was shared among persistent patients (over 2,500) than among newly diagnosed patients (around 890). The authors noted that the small sample size was a limitation that may lower accuracy.

To prepare the library, multiplex PCR was applied. The sequencer was an Illumina HiSeq 4000. CDR3 regions were amplified by Arm-PCR with iRepertoire HTBI primers to construct TCR beta libraries. Before sequencing, the PCR products went through gel purification. The paper's data handling went like this. Gene usage analysis of CDR3 amino acid clonotypes relied on the roughly 60 TRBV and 13 to 15 TRBJ segments identified across samples. COPE and FqMerger were used to merge the filtered high-quality paired reads into contigs. BLAST was used to align contigs to the IMGT TRBV, TRBD and TRBJ reference genes, and CDR3 was defined following IMGT. Any clonotype with a frequency above 0.1% was classified as a highly expanded clone. Shannon entropy was used to measure repertoire diversity, and the Gini coefficient was used to measure V-J evenness. Clonotypes shared by more than one individual were considered public. TCRdb redid the processing of the public reads, applying fastp at Q25 and MiXCR, and retained in-frame beta chains. Rows matching on CDR3 protein sequence are summarized as one entry with the most common DNA and genes. The V and J calls and clone size come from TCRdb's table, not from the authors' own analysis. This sample comprises over 650,000 distinct CDR3 sequences, about 30% of them detected only once. Around 42% of the sample goes to the ten largest clones.

The specimen was peripheral blood mononuclear cells (PBMCs), collected when the disease was refractory, from a patient treated with antithyroid drugs. The rearranged chain carries TRBV30 and TRBJ1-2; 9 junctional bases match TRBD1. The sequence came from a female donor with Graves disease. The CDR3 loop reads CAWSPGQGPYGYTF. The base sequence is TGTGCCTGGAGTCCGGGACAGGGCCCTTATGGCTACACCTTC.